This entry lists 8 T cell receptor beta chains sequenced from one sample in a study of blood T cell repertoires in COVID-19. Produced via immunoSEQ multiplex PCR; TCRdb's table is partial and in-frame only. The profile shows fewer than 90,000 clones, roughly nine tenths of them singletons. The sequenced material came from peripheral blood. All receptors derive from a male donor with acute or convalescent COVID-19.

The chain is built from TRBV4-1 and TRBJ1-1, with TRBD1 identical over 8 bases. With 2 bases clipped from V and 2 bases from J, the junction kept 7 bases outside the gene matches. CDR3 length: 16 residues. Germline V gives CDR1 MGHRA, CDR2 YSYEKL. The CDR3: CASSQQQGGTNTEAFF. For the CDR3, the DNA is TGCGCCAGCAGCCAACAACAGGGGGGCACTAACACTGAAGCTTTCTTT.

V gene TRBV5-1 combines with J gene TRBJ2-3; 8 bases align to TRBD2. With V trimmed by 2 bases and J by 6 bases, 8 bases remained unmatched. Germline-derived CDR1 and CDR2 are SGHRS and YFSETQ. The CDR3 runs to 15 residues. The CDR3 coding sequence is TGCGCCAGCAGCTTAAGCGGGGGACCGGGGGATACGCAGTATTTT. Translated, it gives CASSLSGGPGDTQYF.

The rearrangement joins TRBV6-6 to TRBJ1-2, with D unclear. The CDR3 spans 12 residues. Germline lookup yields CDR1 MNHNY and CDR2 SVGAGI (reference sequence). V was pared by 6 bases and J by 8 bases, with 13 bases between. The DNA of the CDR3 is TGTGCCAGCAGAGATCGGACGGGGGGCTACACCTTC. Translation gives CASRDRTGGYTF.

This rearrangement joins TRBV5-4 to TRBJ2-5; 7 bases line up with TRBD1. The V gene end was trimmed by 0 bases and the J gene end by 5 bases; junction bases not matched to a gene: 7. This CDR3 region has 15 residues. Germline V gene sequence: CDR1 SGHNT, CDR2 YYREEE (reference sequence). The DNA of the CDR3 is TGTGCCAGCAGCTTGGGTGCAGGGGGTCTTGAGACCCAGTACTTC. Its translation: CASSLGAGGLETQYF.

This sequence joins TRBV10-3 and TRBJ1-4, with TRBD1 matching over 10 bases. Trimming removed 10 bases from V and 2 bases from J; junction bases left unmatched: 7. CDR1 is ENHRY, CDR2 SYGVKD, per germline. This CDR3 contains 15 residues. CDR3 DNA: TGTGCCACCGGGACAGGGGCTTCCACTAATGAAAAACTGTTTTTT. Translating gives CATGTGASTNEKLFF.

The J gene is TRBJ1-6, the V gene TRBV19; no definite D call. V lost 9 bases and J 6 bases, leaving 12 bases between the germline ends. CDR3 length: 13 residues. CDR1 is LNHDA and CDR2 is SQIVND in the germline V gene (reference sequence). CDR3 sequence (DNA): TGTGCCAGCTGCGCGGTGGGTAATTCACCCCTCCACTTT. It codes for CASCAVGNSPLHF.

CDR3 protein: CAISAGQVYSGNTIYF. The CDR3 nucleotides read TGTGCCATCAGTGCGGGACAGGTATACTCTGGAAACACCATATATTTT. The genes are TRBV10-3 and TRBJ1-3; the match to TRBD1 covers 8 bases. The CDR3 contains 16 residues. Germline CDR1 is ENHRY and CDR2 is SYGVKD. J lost 0 bases, V lost 4 bases, and 5 bases had no gene match.

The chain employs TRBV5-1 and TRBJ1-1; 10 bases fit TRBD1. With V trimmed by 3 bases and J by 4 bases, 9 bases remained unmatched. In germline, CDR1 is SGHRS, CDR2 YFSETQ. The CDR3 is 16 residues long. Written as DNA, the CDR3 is TGCGCCAGCAGCTGGGGGGACAGGGGCATTGCCACTGAAGCTTTCTTT. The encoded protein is CASSWGDRGIATEAFF.